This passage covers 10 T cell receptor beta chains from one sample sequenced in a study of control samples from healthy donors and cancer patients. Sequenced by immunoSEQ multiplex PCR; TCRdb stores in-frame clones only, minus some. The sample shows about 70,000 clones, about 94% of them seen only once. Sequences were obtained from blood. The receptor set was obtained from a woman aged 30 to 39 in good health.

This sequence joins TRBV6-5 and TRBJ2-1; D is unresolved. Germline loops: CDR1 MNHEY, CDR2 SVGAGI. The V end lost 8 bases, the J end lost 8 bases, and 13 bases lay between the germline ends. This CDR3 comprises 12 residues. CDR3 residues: CASVRREYEQFF. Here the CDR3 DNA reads TGTGCCAGCGTGAGGAGAGAATATGAGCAGTTCTTC.

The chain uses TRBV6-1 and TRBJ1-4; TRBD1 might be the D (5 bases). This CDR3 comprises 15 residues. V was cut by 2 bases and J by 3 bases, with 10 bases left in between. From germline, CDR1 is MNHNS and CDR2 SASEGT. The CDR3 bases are TGTGCCAGCAGTGAAAGAAGGGGACCTAATGAAAAACTGTTTTTT. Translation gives CASSERRGPNEKLFF.

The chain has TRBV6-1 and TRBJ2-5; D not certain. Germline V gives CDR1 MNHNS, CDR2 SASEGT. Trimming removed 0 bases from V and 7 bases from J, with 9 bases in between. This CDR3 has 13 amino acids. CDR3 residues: CASSEASSGTQYF. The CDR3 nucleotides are TGTGCCAGCAGTGAAGCGTCCTCCGGGACCCAGTACTTC.

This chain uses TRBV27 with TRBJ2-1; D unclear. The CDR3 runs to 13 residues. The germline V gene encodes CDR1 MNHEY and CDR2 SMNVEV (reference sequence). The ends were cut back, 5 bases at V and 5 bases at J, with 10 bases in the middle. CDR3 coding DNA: TGTGCCAGCAGTAAGGGCTCACACAATGAGCAGTTCTTC. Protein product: CASSKGSHNEQFF.

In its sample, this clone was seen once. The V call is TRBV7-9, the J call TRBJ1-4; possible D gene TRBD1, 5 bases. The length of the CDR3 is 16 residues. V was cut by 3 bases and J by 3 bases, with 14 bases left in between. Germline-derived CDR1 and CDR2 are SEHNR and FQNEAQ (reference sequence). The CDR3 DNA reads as TGTGCCAGCAGCTTGGGGACCTGGGACCCTAATGAAAAACTGTTTTTT. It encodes CASSLGTWDPNEKLFF.

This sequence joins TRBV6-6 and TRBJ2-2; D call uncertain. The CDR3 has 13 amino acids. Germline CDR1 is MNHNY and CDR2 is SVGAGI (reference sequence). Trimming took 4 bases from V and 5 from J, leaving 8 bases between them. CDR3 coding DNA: TGTGCCAGCAGTTCGGAAGGAACCGGGGAGCTGTTTTTT. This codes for CASSSEGTGELFF.

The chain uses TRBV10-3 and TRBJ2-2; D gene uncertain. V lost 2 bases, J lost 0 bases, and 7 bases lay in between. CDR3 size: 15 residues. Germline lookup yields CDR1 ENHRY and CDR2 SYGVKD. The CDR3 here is CAISENPANTGELFF. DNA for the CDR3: TGTGCCATCAGTGAGAATCCGGCGAACACCGGGGAGCTGTTTTTT.

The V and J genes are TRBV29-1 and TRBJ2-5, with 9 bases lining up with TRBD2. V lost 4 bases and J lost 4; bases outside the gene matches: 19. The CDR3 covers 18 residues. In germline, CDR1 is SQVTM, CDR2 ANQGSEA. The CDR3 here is CSVVWRDLSGGPRETQYF. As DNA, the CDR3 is TGCAGCGTTGTGTGGCGAGACCTAAGCGGGGGGCCTCGAGAGACCCAGTACTTC.

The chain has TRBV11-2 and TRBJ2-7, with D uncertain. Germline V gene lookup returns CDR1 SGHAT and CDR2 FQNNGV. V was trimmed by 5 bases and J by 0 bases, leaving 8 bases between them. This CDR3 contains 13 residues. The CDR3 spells CASSPRSSYEQYV. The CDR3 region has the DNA TGTGCCAGCAGCCCAAGGAGCTCCTACGAGCAGTACGTC.

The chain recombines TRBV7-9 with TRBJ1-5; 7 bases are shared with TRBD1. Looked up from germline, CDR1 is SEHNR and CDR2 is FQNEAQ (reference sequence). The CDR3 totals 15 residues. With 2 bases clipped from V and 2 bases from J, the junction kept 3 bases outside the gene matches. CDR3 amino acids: CASSLNRGGNQPQHF. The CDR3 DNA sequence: TGTGCCAGCAGCTTAAACAGGGGAGGCAATCAGCCCCAGCATTTT.